Listed here are 26 T cell receptor beta chains from one sample, sequenced in a study of T-cell memory formation after mild COVID-19. TCRdb recomputed calls from the 5' RACE reads with MiXCR, one row per CDR3 protein. The table records about 560,000 distinct CDR3 sequences, roughly 17% of them present only once. Sequencing was carried out using PBMCs or a T cell subset sorted from them (not recorded which). The origin of the receptors is an adult woman who had mild COVID-19 (a few samples of this study predate the infection). Cell type and time point are not known.

This clonotype was counted ten times or more. The chain has TRBV7-9 and TRBJ2-5; D perhaps matches TRBD1 (5 bases). The ends were cut back, 1 base at V and 0 bases at J, with 6 bases in the middle. This CDR3 comprises 14 residues. Per germline, CDR1 SEHNR and CDR2 FQNEAQ (reference sequence). CDR3 in DNA: TGTGCCAGCAGCTTAGGACAGTACCAAGAGACCCAGTACTTC. Its protein product is CASSLGQYQETQYF.

This clonotype was observed a handful of times. The V gene is TRBV12-3 or TRBV12-4, the J gene TRBJ2-5; 8 bases map to TRBD2. V was pared by 6 bases and J by 4 bases, with 4 bases of the junction left unmatched. The length of the CDR3 is 13 residues. Here the CDR3 DNA reads TGTGCCAGCAGCATTAGCGGGATAGAGACCCAGTACTTC. Its protein product is CASSISGIETQYF.

This chain links TRBV24-1 with TRBJ2-3, with 9 bases lining up with TRBD2. The V gene's germline CDR1 is KGHDR and CDR2 SFDVKD. The CDR3 runs 16 residues. V lost 9 bases to trimming and J lost 2 bases; unmatched junction nucleotides: 11. The CDR3 spells CATGQVAGGLTDTQYF. The CDR3 DNA reads TGTGCCACCGGCCAAGTGGCGGGGGGGCTCACAGATACGCAGTATTTT.

This sequence joins TRBV6-1 and TRBJ1-2, with D hard to call. This CDR3 contains 13 residues. The V end lost 7 bases, the J end lost 6 bases, and 15 bases lay between the germline ends. Germline V gene sequence: CDR1 MNHNS, CDR2 SASEGT. The CDR3 bases are TGTGCCAGCACCGAGGGTCGTGGGGATGGCTACACCTTC. Translated, it gives CASTEGRGDGYTF.

The chain links TRBV7-9 to TRBJ1-2; D is unresolved. The germline V gene has CDR1 SEHNR and CDR2 FQNEAQ (reference sequence). CDR3 length: 14 amino acids. Trimming pared 1 base from V and 3 bases from J, leaving 9 bases between. The CDR3 DNA reads TGTGCCAGCAGCTTAGGTAGGACTGACTATGGCTACACCTTC. This encodes CASSLGRTDYGYTF.

The V gene is TRBV27, the J gene TRBJ1-2; possible D gene TRBD1, 6 bases. CDR1 and CDR2 (germline): MNHEY, SMNVEV (reference sequence). This CDR3 is 21 amino acids long. The V and J ends lost 0 bases and 1 base respectively, with 27 bases between them. CDR3 protein: CASSLSLGALPFLNDNYGYTF. The CDR3 coding sequence is TGTGCCAGCAGTTTATCGTTGGGGGCGCTTCCCTTTTTGAACGATAACTATGGCTACACCTTC.

This clonotype was seen more than once but under ten times. The chain is built from TRBV6-6 and TRBJ2-7; 7 nucleotides line up with TRBD2. Trimming took 6 bases from V and 7 from J; bases not matched to a gene: 12. This CDR3 comprises 14 residues. CDR1 and CDR2 from the germline V gene are MNHNY and SVGAGI (reference sequence). CDR3 DNA sequence: TGTGCCAGCAGCCGCCCCGGGGCGGGAGAGGAGCAGTACTTC. Its translation: CASSRPGAGEEQYF.

There are a few counts of this clonotype. The chain couples TRBV12-3 or TRBV12-4 to TRBJ1-2; perhaps TRBD1 as D (6 bases). The CDR3 consists of 11 residues. The ends were cut back, 10 bases at V and 6 bases at J, with 12 bases in the middle. In DNA form, the CDR3 reads TGTGCCACCAGGGGTCGGAATGGCTACACCTTC. This encodes CATRGRNGYTF.

This clonotype was observed a handful of times. The rearrangement uses TRBV5-4 and TRBJ2-1, with D possibly matching TRBD1 (6 bases). The length of the CDR3 is 15 residues. Germline assignment: CDR1 SGHNT and CDR2 YYREEE (reference sequence). Trimming left V 1 base short and J 6 bases short, with 14 bases between. As DNA, the CDR3 is TGTGCCAGCAGCTTGCCCAACAGGGCCAGCAATGAGCAGTTCTTC. It translates to CASSLPNRASNEQFF.

CDR3 amino acids: CASSPGGLAGVWQYF. The CDR3 nucleotides are TGTGCCAGCAGCCCCGGCGGCCTAGCGGGAGTTTGGCAGTACTTC. V is TRBV9 and J is TRBJ2-7; 10 bases match TRBD2. The CDR3 extends over 15 amino acids. Germline CDR1 and CDR2: SGDLS and YYNGEE. The junction had 13 bases not matched to a gene; V was cut back by 4 bases and J by 9 bases.

This clonotype was seen many times. V usage is TRBV12-3 or TRBV12-4 and J usage is TRBJ2-5; 9 nucleotides align to TRBD2. J lost 1 base, V lost 5 bases, and 5 bases had no gene match. This CDR3 contains 15 residues. CDR3 in amino acids: CASSRGGGAQETQYF. For the CDR3, the DNA is TGTGCCAGCAGTAGAGGCGGGGGGGCCCAAGAGACCCAGTACTTC.

V and J are TRBV7-9 and TRBJ2-7; the D gene is possibly TRBD1 (6 bases). Germline-derived CDR1 and CDR2 are SEHNR and FQNEAQ (reference sequence). The CDR3 sequence is 13 residues long. The V gene lost 5 bases and the J gene lost 1 base, with 9 bases spanning the gap. CDR3: CASSRTESYEQYF. CDR3 bases: TGTGCCAGCAGCAGGACAGAATCCTACGAGCAGTACTTC. The whole variable domain, remainder taken from reference TRBV7-9 and TRBJ2-7, is DTGVSQNPRHKITKRGQNVTFRCDPISEHNRLYWYRQTLGQGPEFLTYFQNEAQLEKSRLLSDRFSAERPKGSFSTLEIQRTEQGDSAMYLCASSRTESYEQYFGPGTRLTVT.

The rearrangement uses TRBV24-1 and TRBJ2-5; tentatively, D is TRBD2 (5 bases). Germline lookup yields CDR1 KGHDR and CDR2 SFDVKD. Trimming pared 4 bases from V and 7 bases from J, leaving 12 bases between. The CDR3 extends over 13 amino acids. CDR3 in amino acids: CATSDLDGRTQYF. In nucleotides, the CDR3 is TGTGCCACCAGTGACCTGGATGGGAGGACCCAGTACTTC.

This clonotype was counted many times. The junction departs from the called germline gene at one end, perhaps through a read error. The CDR3 region is CASSPGTRNEQFF. The DNA of the CDR3 is TGTGCTAGCAGCCCCGGGACGAGGAATGAGCAGTTCTTC. The chain recombines TRBV7-7 with TRBJ2-1; D assignment may be TRBD1 or TRBD2 (5 bases each). The CDR3 totals 13 residues. Germline CDR1 and CDR2: SSHAT and FNYEAQ (reference sequence). The whole variable domain, filled in from reference TRBV7-7 and TRBJ2-1, reads GAGVSQSPRYKVTKRGQDVTLRCDPISSHATLYWYQQALGQGPEFLTYFNYEAQPDKSGLPSDRFSAERPEGSISTLTIQRTEQRDSAMYRCASSPGTRNEQFFGPGTRLTVL.

The gene calls are TRBV12-3 or TRBV12-4 and TRBJ2-5; D not resolved. The V end was cut by 0 bases, the J end by 7 bases, with 9 bases between. The CDR3 sequence is 13 residues long. This CDR3 is CASSLASRGTQYF. DNA for the CDR3: TGTGCCAGCAGTTTAGCGAGTAGAGGGACCCAGTACTTC.

The chain combines TRBV3-1 with TRBJ2-7; 9 bases map to TRBD1. Germline CDR1 reads LGHDT; CDR2 reads YNNKEL (reference sequence). The CDR3 is made up of 16 amino acids. V was pared by 1 base and J by 4 bases, with 8 bases of the junction left unmatched. The CDR3 DNA follows: TGTGCCAGCAGCCAAGTCGCCGGGACAGGGAGATACGAGCAGTACTTC. Amino acids: CASSQVAGTGRYEQYF.

V usage is TRBV6-6 and J usage is TRBJ2-1, with a weak D call TRBD1 (6 bases). Deletions cut 8 bases from V and 5 bases from J, with 19 bases between. CDR3 size: 15 residues. Germline CDR1 reads MNHNY; CDR2 reads SVGAGI (reference sequence). The CDR3 protein is CASGTILQGNNEQFF. CDR3 nucleotide sequence: TGTGCCAGCGGGACGATACTACAGGGTAACAATGAGCAGTTCTTC.

This clonotype was detected a few times. This rearrangement joins TRBV2 to TRBJ2-5, with no clear D. The CDR3 contains 12 residues. CDR1 is SNHLY, CDR2 FYNNEI, per germline. The V end was cut by 5 bases, the J end by 4 bases, with 8 bases between. CDR3 protein: CASSPARETQYF. The CDR3 nucleotides are TGTGCCAGCAGTCCGGCGCGAGAGACCCAGTACTTC.

This clonotype came up a few times. The chain recombines TRBV3-1 with TRBJ2-1; D may be TRBD2 (5 bases). Per germline, CDR1 LGHDT and CDR2 YNNKEL (reference sequence). The CDR3 is made up of 11 amino acids. The V end was cut by 2 bases, the J end by 10 bases, with 6 bases between. CDR3 coding DNA: TGTGCCAGCAGCCAAACTAGGGAGCAGTTCTTC. It is translated as CASSQTREQFF.

The V and J genes are TRBV3-1 and TRBJ1-4, with a weak D call TRBD1 (5 bases). The V end lost 1 base, the J end lost 5 bases, and 14 bases lay between the germline ends. The CDR3 sequence is 16 residues long. Germline lookup yields CDR1 LGHDT and CDR2 YNNKEL (reference sequence). CDR3 residues: CASSQGRRTRNEKLFF. The CDR3 region has the DNA TGTGCCAGCAGCCAAGGCCGGAGGACAAGGAATGAAAAACTGTTTTTT. The whole variable domain, remainder taken from reference TRBV3-1 and TRBJ1-4, is DTAVSQTPKYLVTQMGNDKSIKCEQNLGHDTMYWYKQDSKKFLKIMFSYNNKELIINETVPNRFSPKSPDKAHLNLHINSLELGDSAVYFCASSQGRRTRNEKLFFGSGTQLSVL.

This chain uses TRBV7-2 with TRBJ2-1; 10 bases align to TRBD2. Germline V lookup: CDR1 SGHTA, CDR2 FQGNSA. There are 14 residues in the CDR3. Trimming at V came to 3 bases and at J to 9 bases, leaving 5 bases not matched to a gene. The CDR3 spells CASSFSGGTSEQFF. CDR3 DNA: TGTGCCAGCAGCTTTAGCGGGGGGACGAGTGAGCAGTTCTTC.

This clonotype was counted a few times. The rearrangement links TRBV27 to TRBJ2-3; D is possibly TRBD2 (6 bases). V lost 4 bases to trimming and J lost 0 bases, with 11 bases between them. The CDR3 is 15 amino acids. Germline V gene data show CDR1 as MNHEY and CDR2 as SMNVEV (reference sequence). The CDR3 DNA reads as TGTGCCAGCAGTTGGAGGGCTTGGAGCACAGATACGCAGTATTTT. This codes for CASSWRAWSTDTQYF.

J is TRBJ2-1 and V is TRBV9, with 7 positions matching TRBD2. The V gene's germline CDR1 is SGDLS and CDR2 YYNGEE. CDR3 size: 15 residues. V was clipped by 4 bases and J by 6 bases; unmatched bases: 10. CDR3 bases: TGTGCCAGCAGCCCACGGGGGGTTGGGTTCAATGAGCAGTTCTTC. It specifies CASSPRGVGFNEQFF.

This clonotype was observed a few times. The chain uses TRBV4-3 and TRBJ2-3, with a tentative D call TRBD1 (6 bases). CDR3 length: 15 residues. From germline, CDR1 is LGHNA and CDR2 YSLEER. The V gene lost 8 bases and the J gene lost 6 bases, with 21 bases spanning the gap. This CDR3 is CASYTGPGVGDTQYF. The CDR3 DNA follows: TGCGCCAGCTATACAGGGCCCGGCGTGGGTGATACGCAGTATTTT.

This clonotype showed up just a few times. The genes are TRBV4-1 and TRBJ1-2; D ambiguous. V lost 1 base to trimming and J lost 1 base, with 13 bases between them. Germline-derived CDR1 and CDR2 are MGHRA and YSYEKL. CDR3 size: 16 residues. The CDR3 DNA reads as TGCGCCAGCAGCCAAGGTGTGGTGGCCCGTAACTATGGCTACACCTTC. This sequence encodes CASSQGVVARNYGYTF.

This clonotype was seen only a few times. The chain combines TRBV12-3 or TRBV12-4 with TRBJ2-3, with 9 bases identical to TRBD2. V lost 7 bases and J lost 0; bases outside the gene matches: 14. CDR3 length: 18 residues. The CDR3 sequence is CASKGSTSGVLSTDTQYF. DNA for the CDR3: TGTGCCAGCAAGGGCTCGACTAGCGGTGTCCTAAGCACAGATACGCAGTATTTT.